These T cell receptor beta chains were read from a single sample in a study of chemoradiotherapy in HPV16-positive cancers. Sequencing used immunoSEQ multiplex PCR; TCRdb keeps in-frame clones, though not all of them. The table has fewer than 20,000 clones, more than 90% seen once. Sample: blood, taken from a patient who underwent chemoradiotherapy. The receptor set was obtained from a human donor with HPV-associated anogenital cancer. Each CDR3 is given without its conserved first and last residue.

>TRBV9
ASSVEQAVLNNQPQH
>TRBV19
ASSTPGQSSYNEQF
>TRBV7-2
ASSPGTSGALGEQF
>TRBV25-1
ASRDKQEDTQY
>TRBV7-6
ASSYRGGGTGELF
>TRBV30
AWSVSGAGGGELF
>TRBV5-6
ASSFGAEATEAF
>TRBV7-9
ASSLPRGEETQY
>TRBV5-1
ASSLAGGRVNEQF
>TRBV5-1
ASSLVPGEETQY
>TRBV7-9
ASSLAIGALAKNIQY
>TRBV10-2
ASRAGGRETQY
>TRBV9
ASSVGQGNSGNTIY
>TRBV2
ASSVQGFDGYT
>TRBV7-6
ASLQGSMTDTQY
>TRBV30
AWLNRAGNTIY
>TRBV7-6
ASSFEAGATDTQY
>TRBV4-2
ASSIRTGKNTGELF
>TRBV9
ASSVDGTSGGYHNEQF
>TRBV5-1
ASSLVASSGNTIY
>TRBV11-3
ASSHRVRPVGNTEAF
>TRBV5-6
ASSIGTGAHYGYT
>TRBV6-1
ASFWGTGERIEQY
>TRBV5-4
ASSLEAVRNTEAF
>TRBV9
ASSPEQSGGETQY
>TRBV15
ATSSPGTGSIEQY